This is a list of T cell receptor beta chains from one sample in a study of cytomegalovirus exposure and HLA in healthy donors. Generated by immunoSEQ multiplex PCR, the TCRdb table keeps only in-frame clones and is missing some. Found here are about 81,000 clones, around 80% of them singletons; the top ten hold roughly 3%. The specimen sequenced was PBMCs. The receptors originated from a man over 45 in good health and CMV-seropositive. The CDR3 runs from the conserved cysteine through the conserved F or W. The D gene is left open where the match is weak. Size tells how often a clone was seen (once, few, many) or the class of an expanded clone, and some rows leave it out.

V	D	J	size	CDR3	DNA
TRBV11-2	.	TRBJ1-2	.	CASSLAGEYGYTF	TGTGCCAGCAGCTTAGCGGGGGAGTATGGCTACACCTTC
TRBV6-1	.	TRBJ2-7	once	CASIEVPKSSYEQYF	TGTGCCAGCATTGAGGTCCCGAAGAGCTCCTACGAGCAGTACTTC
TRBV18	TRBD2	TRBJ2-7	.	CASSPKREGEYSYEQYF	TGTGCCAGCTCACCAAAGCGGGAGGGGGAATACTCCTACGAGCAGTACTTC
TRBV6-5	TRBD1	TRBJ2-7	.	CATADRPTYEQYF	TGTGCCACCGCGGACAGGCCGACCTACGAGCAGTACTTC
TRBV19	.	TRBJ1-5	.	CASSITGGPNQPQHF	TGTGCCAGTAGTATCACTGGGGGCCCCAATCAGCCCCAGCATTTT
TRBV7-3	TRBD2	TRBJ2-2	.	CASSSLAGTGELFF	TGTGCCAGCAGCTCGCTAGCGGGAACCGGGGAGCTGTTTTTT
TRBV12-5	.	TRBJ1-1	few	CASAFRGAPNTEAFF	TGTGCTAGTGCTTTTCGGGGGGCTCCGAACACTGAAGCTTTCTTT
TRBV6-1	TRBD2	TRBJ2-1	.	CASSEVTGTSGSGNEQFF	TGTGCCAGCAGTGAAGTAACCGGGACTAGCGGGAGCGGCAATGAGCAGTTCTTC
TRBV19	.	TRBJ2-7	.	CASSLVPTSSGEQYF	TGTGCCAGTAGTTTAGTCCCGACGTCGTCAGGCGAGCAGTACTTC
TRBV30	.	TRBJ2-6	.	CAWSIWAYSGANGLTF	TGTGCCTGGAGTATTTGGGCCTACTCTGGGGCCAACGGCCTGACTTTC
TRBV10-2	.	TRBJ1-1	.	CASSPFVLNTEAFF	TGCGCCAGCAGCCCGTTCGTACTTAACACTGAAGCTTTCTTT
TRBV5-1	.	TRBJ2-6	.	CASSLSGANGLTF	TGCGCCAGCAGCTTATCTGGGGCCAACGGCCTGACTTTC
TRBV19	.	TRBJ2-5	.	CASSITVGETQYF	TGTGCCAGTAGTATAACGGTCGGGGAGACCCAGTACTTC
TRBV2	TRBD2	TRBJ2-5	.	CASEGIAGVRETQYF	TGTGCCAGCGAAGGAATAGCGGGGGTACGGGAGACCCAGTACTTC
TRBV19	.	TRBJ1-1	.	CASSPPGPSAEAFF	TGTGCCAGTAGTCCCCCAGGGCCATCGGCTGAAGCTTTCTTT
TRBV4-1	.	TRBJ1-1	medium-sized	CASSQDEGPKRAEAFF	TGCGCCAGCAGCCAAGATGAGGGCCCCAAGCGGGCTGAAGCTTTCTTT
TRBV28	.	TRBJ2-3	.	CASSLIQRTSTDTQYF	TGTGCCAGCAGTTTAATACAGCGGACTAGCACAGATACGCAGTATTTT
TRBV9	TRBD2	TRBJ2-3	.	CASSVGGSGSTDTQYF	TGTGCCAGCAGCGTAGGTGGTAGCGGGAGTACAGATACGCAGTATTTT
TRBV30	.	TRBJ1-4	few	CAWGLNEKLFF	TGTGCCTGGGGCTTAAATGAAAAACTGTTTTTT
TRBV7-9	.	TRBJ2-7	.	CASSSDTKLNSYEQYF	TGTGCCAGCAGTTCGGACACTAAACTTAACTCCTACGAGCAGTACTTC
TRBV7-8	.	TRBJ1-1	once	CASRVLGDMNTEAFF	TGTGCCAGCAGGGTTCTAGGGGATATGAACACTGAAGCTTTCTTT
TRBV27	TRBD2	TRBJ2-7	.	CASSRSGRVYEQYF	TGTGCCAGCAGTCGTAGCGGGAGAGTCTACGAGCAGTACTTC
TRBV7-9	TRBD2	TRBJ2-7	.	CASSLEWTSGYEQYF	TGTGCCAGCAGCTTAGAGTGGACTAGCGGATACGAGCAGTACTTC
TRBV6-1	.	TRBJ2-1	once	CATQHGVYVEQFF	TGTGCCACCCAGCACGGGGTCTATGTTGAGCAGTTCTTC
TRBV5-4	TRBD1	TRBJ1-3	.	CASSLWTGGSSGNTIYF	TGTGCCAGCAGCTTGTGGACAGGGGGCAGCTCTGGAAACACCATATATTTT
TRBV4-3	.	TRBJ2-7	.	CASSQDSQGSSEQYF	TGCGCCAGCAGCCAAGATTCGCAGGGATCGTCCGAGCAGTACTTC
TRBV7-3	TRBD2	TRBJ2-1	once	CASSSTNSSGRVLPSYNEQFF	TGTGCCAGCAGTTCCACGAATTCTAGCGGGAGGGTCTTACCCTCCTACAATGAGCAGTTCTTC
TRBV9	TRBD2	TRBJ2-2	.	CASSVEGRARDTGELFF	TGTGCCAGCAGCGTAGAAGGGAGGGCTCGAGACACCGGGGAGCTGTTTTTT
TRBV7-2	TRBD2	TRBJ2-7	.	CASSSGGRAYEQYF	TGTGCCAGCAGCTCGGGGGGGAGAGCCTACGAGCAGTACTTC
TRBV28	.	TRBJ2-7	.	CASRSPGASGYEQYF	TGTGCCAGCAGATCCCCAGGGGCAAGTGGCTACGAGCAGTACTTC
TRBV19	.	TRBJ2-2	.	CASSLTVAARSFGQNTGELFF	TGTGCCAGTAGTCTTACCGTGGCGGCAAGAAGTTTCGGTCAGAACACCGGGGAGCTGTTTTTT
TRBV7-9	.	TRBJ2-1	.	CASTSEGGEQFF	TGTGCCAGCACCTCCGAGGGTGGTGAGCAGTTCTTC